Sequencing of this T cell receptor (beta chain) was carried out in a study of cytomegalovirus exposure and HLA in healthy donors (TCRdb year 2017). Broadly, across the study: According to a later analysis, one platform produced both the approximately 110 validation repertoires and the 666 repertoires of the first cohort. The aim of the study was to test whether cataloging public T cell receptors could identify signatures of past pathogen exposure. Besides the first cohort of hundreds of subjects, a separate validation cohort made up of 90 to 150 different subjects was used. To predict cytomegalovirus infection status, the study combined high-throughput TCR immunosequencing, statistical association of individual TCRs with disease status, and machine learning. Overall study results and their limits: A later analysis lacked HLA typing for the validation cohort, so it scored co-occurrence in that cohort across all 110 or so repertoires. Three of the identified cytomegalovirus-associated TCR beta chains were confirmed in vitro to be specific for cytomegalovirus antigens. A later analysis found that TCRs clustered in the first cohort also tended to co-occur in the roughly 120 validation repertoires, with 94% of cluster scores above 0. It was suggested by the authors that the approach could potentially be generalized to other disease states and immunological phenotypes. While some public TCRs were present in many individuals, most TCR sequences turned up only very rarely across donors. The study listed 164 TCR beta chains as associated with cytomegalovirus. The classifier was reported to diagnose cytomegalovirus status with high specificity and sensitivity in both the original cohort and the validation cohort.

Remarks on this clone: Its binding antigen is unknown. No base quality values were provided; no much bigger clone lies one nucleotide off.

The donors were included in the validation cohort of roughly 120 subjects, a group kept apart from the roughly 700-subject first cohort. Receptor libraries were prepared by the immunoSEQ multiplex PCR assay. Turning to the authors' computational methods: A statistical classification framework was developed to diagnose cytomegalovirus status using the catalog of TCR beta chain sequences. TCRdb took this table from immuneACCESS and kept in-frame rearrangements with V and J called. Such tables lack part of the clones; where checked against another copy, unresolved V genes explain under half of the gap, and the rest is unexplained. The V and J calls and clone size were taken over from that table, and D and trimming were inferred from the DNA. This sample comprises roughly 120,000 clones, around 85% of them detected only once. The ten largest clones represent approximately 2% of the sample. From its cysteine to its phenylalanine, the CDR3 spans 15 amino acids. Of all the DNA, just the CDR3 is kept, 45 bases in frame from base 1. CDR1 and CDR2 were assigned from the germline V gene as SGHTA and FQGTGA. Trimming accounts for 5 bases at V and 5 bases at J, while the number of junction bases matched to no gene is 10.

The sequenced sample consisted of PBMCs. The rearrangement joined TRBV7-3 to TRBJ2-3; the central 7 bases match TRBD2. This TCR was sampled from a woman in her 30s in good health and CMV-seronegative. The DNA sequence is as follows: TGTGCCAGCAGCCCCAGTATGGCTAGCGGAGATACGCAGTATTTT. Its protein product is CASSPSMASGDTQYF. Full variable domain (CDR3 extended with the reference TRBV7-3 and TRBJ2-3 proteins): GAGVSQTPSNKVTEKGKYVELRCDPISGHTALYWYRQSLGQGPEFLIYFQGTGAADDSGLPNDRFFAVRPEGSVSTLKIQRTERGDSAVYLCASSPSMASGDTQYFGPGTRLTVL.